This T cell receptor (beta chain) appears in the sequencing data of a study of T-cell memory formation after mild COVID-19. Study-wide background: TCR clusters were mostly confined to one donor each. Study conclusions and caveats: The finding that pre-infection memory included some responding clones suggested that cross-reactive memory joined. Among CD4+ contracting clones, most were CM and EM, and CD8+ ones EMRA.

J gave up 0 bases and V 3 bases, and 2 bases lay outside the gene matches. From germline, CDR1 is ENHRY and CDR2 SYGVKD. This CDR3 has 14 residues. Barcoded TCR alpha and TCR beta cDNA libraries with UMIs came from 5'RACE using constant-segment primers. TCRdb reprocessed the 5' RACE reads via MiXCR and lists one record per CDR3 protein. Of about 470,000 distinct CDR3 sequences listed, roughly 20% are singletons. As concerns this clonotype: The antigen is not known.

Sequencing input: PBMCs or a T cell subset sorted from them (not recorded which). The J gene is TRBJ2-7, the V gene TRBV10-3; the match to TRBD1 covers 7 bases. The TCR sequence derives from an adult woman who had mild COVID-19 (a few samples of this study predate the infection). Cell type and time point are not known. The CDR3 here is CAISDGTVSYEQYF. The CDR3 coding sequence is TGTGCCATCAGTGACGGGACAGTCTCCTACGAGCAGTACTTC.